These 27 T cell receptor beta chains came from one sample sequenced in a study of cytomegalovirus exposure and HLA in healthy donors. The primer mix had 60 Vbeta and 13 Jbeta primers. Generated by immunoSEQ multiplex PCR, the TCRdb table keeps only in-frame clones and is missing some. The data contain 150,000 to 200,000 clones, 73% of them singletons. Sequencing was performed on PBMCs. The receptors stem from a woman aged 25 to 45 in good health and CMV-seronegative.

This clone has only a few counts. The chain couples TRBV7-3 to TRBJ2-1; 10 nucleotides line up with TRBD2. CDR3 length equals 14 residues. Germline V CDR1 and CDR2: SGHTA, FQGTGA. J lost 7 bases, V lost 5 bases, and 5 bases had no gene match. CDR3 bases: TGTGCCAGCAGCGAGGGACTAGCGTATAATGAGCAGTTCTTC. It is translated as CASSEGLAYNEQFF.

The chain carries TRBV15 and TRBJ2-1, with a weak D call TRBD2 (5 bases). Germline lookup yields CDR1 LNHNV and CDR2 YYDKDF (reference sequence). CDR3 length: 14 residues. The V gene lost 1 base and the J gene lost 8 bases, with 12 bases spanning the gap. CDR3 DNA: TGTGCCACCAGCAGAGCGATTAAAGCGGATGAGCAGTTCTTC. It translates to CATSRAIKADEQFF.

The chain uses TRBV19 and TRBJ2-1; perhaps TRBD2 as D (7 bases). The V end was cut by 5 bases, the J end by 12 bases, with 20 bases between. Germline loops: CDR1 LNHDA, CDR2 SQIVND (reference sequence). The CDR3 runs to 14 residues. The CDR3 coding sequence is TGTGCCAGTAGTTCAGCGGGGACATCTACTCGGCAGTTCTTC. Encoded protein: CASSSAGTSTRQFF.

The gene calls are TRBV6-1 and TRBJ1-5, with 7 bases aligning to TRBD1. The CDR3 loop spans 14 amino acids. J gave up 3 bases and V 8 bases, and 7 bases lay outside the gene matches. CDR1 MNHNS and CDR2 SASEGT come from the germline V gene. The CDR3 spells CASQDRNSNQPQHF. The CDR3 nucleotides are TGTGCCAGCCAGGACAGGAACTCCAATCAGCCCCAGCATTTT.

The V and J genes are TRBV6-6 and TRBJ2-5, with 8 positions matching TRBD2. Germline V gives CDR1 MNHNY, CDR2 SVGAGI (reference sequence). V was pared by 6 bases and J by 4 bases, with 7 bases of the junction left unmatched. The CDR3 length is 14 residues. CDR3 nucleotide sequence: TGTGCCAGCAGATTAGGGCTAGCGGGAGAGACCCAGTACTTC. It specifies CASRLGLAGETQYF.

The rearrangement uses TRBV5-6 and TRBJ1-1; a weak D match, TRBD1 (6 bases). CDR1 SGHDT and CDR2 YYEEEE come from the germline V gene. Trimming removed 2 bases at V and 1 base at J, with 9 bases between. The CDR3 extends over 14 amino acids. CDR3 sequence (DNA): TGTGCCAGCAGCTTAGGGACAAGGAACACTGAAGCTTTCTTT. It codes for CASSLGTRNTEAFF.

In this sample, this clone turned up a few times. The J gene is TRBJ1-2, the V gene TRBV19; no definite D call. Trimming shortened V by 3 bases and J by 1 base, and 3 bases separated the two germline ends. This CDR3 is 12 amino acids long. Germline assignment: CDR1 LNHDA and CDR2 SQIVND (reference sequence). The CDR3 nucleotides are TGTGCCAGTAGTATCTATAACTATGGCTACACCTTC. Its protein product is CASSIYNYGYTF. The full variable domain, completed using reference TRBV19 and TRBJ1-2, is DGGITQSPKYLFRKEGQNVTLSCEQNLNHDAMYWYRQDPGQGLRLIYYSQIVNDFQKGDIAEGYSVSREKKESFPLTVTSAQKNPTAFYLCASSIYNYGYTFGSGTRLTVV.

A few counts support this clone. The chain links TRBV7-9 to TRBJ2-7, with TRBD2 identical over 7 bases. The CDR3 extends over 17 amino acids. Germline CDR1 is SEHNR and CDR2 is FQNEAQ (reference sequence). V gave up 5 bases and J gave up 4 bases; unmatched junction bases: 17. The CDR3: CASSDFEGGSTPYEQYF. The DNA of the CDR3 is TGTGCCAGCAGCGACTTTGAGGGCGGGAGTACCCCTTACGAGCAGTACTTC.

The rearrangement links TRBV4-1 to TRBJ2-7; the match to TRBD2 covers 8 bases. The CDR3 totals 15 residues. The germline gives CDR1 MGHRA, CDR2 YSYEKL. With 1 base clipped from V and 7 bases from J, the junction kept 9 bases outside the gene matches. The CDR3 loop reads CASSQGAREGCEQYF. CDR3 bases: TGCGCCAGCAGCCAAGGGGCCCGGGAGGGGTGTGAGCAGTACTTC.

The genes are TRBV11-3 and TRBJ2-1, with 9 positions matching TRBD2. V gave up 0 bases and J gave up 4 bases; unmatched junction bases: 4. The CDR3 contains 16 residues. The germline gives CDR1 SGHNT, CDR2 YENEEA. CDR3 sequence (DNA): TGTGCCAGCAGCTTAGAAACAACTAGCGGGTACAATGAGCAGTTCTTC. It encodes CASSLETTSGYNEQFF.

This clone was seen once. V and J are TRBV29-1 and TRBJ2-5; 9 positions agree with TRBD1. The CDR3 length is 13 residues. Germline CDR1 and CDR2: SQVTM and ANQGSEA. With V trimmed by 7 bases and J by 5 bases, 8 bases remained unmatched. CDR3 DNA sequence: TGCAGCGCTCCCGGACAGGGGTTGGAGACCCAGTACTTC. Translating it yields CSAPGQGLETQYF. Full variable domain (rest looked up from reference TRBV29-1 and TRBJ2-5): SAVISQKPSRDICQRGTSLTIQCQVDSQVTMMFWYRQQPGQSLTLIATANQGSEATYESGFVIDKFPISRPNLTFSTLTVSNMSPEDSSIYLCSAPGQGLETQYFGPGTRLLVL.

The V gene is TRBV5-1, the J gene TRBJ2-1, with 12 nucleotides matching TRBD2. Trimming at V came to 4 bases and at J to 6 bases, leaving 8 bases not matched to a gene. This CDR3 region has 16 residues. Per the germline V gene, CDR1 is SGHRS and CDR2 is YFSETQ. DNA of the CDR3: TGCGCCAGCAGCCTTCGACTAGCGGGGGACCTCAATGAGCAGTTCTTC. It yields the protein CASSLRLAGDLNEQFF.

The chain joins TRBV5-1 to TRBJ2-1, with 10 bases identical to TRBD2. Germline V lookup: CDR1 SGHRS, CDR2 YFSETQ. The trim removed 4 bases at V and 7 bases at J, leaving 11 bases unmatched. The CDR3 has 16 residues. CDR3 protein: CASSAPLAGENNEQFF. The CDR3 bases are TGCGCCAGCAGCGCCCCTCTAGCGGGGGAAAATAATGAGCAGTTCTTC.

J is TRBJ2-4 and V is TRBV9, with TRBD1 as a possible D gene (6 bases). V shed 0 bases and J shed 7 bases, with 14 bases lying between them. Germline loops: CDR1 SGDLS, CDR2 YYNGEE. The CDR3 contains 15 residues. CDR3 in amino acids: CASSVEGGVANIQYF. DNA for the CDR3: TGTGCCAGCAGCGTAGAAGGGGGAGTAGCGAACATTCAGTACTTC.

This clone occurred a few times. The chain recombines TRBV19 with TRBJ1-4, with D perhaps TRBD1 (6 bases). V lost 7 bases to trimming and J lost 7 bases, with 16 bases between them. This CDR3 has 14 residues. Germline V gives CDR1 LNHDA, CDR2 SQIVND (reference sequence). CDR3 nucleotide sequence: TGTGCCAGTATGAGACCAGGGGCTGGTGAAAAACTGTTTTTT. It codes for CASMRPGAGEKLFF.

The chain employs TRBV15 and TRBJ1-1, with a possible D match to TRBD1 (5 bases). Germline V gene sequence: CDR1 LNHNV, CDR2 YYDKDF (reference sequence). CDR3 length: 14 amino acids. Trimming took 1 base from V and 3 from J, leaving 9 bases between them. CDR3 region: CATSRVAGDTEAFF. Here the CDR3 DNA reads TGTGCCACCAGCAGAGTGGCGGGGGACACTGAAGCTTTCTTT.

This clone was detected only a few times. The chain links TRBV27 to TRBJ2-2; 11 bases map to TRBD2. Germline V gene lookup returns CDR1 MNHEY and CDR2 SMNVEV (reference sequence). The junction had 12 bases not matched to a gene; V was cut back by 6 bases and J by 6 bases. The CDR3 loop spans 17 amino acids. The CDR3 nucleotides are TGTGCCAGCAGCAATTCGTTCTTGGGACTAGCGGCCGGGGAGCTGTTTTTT. Translating it yields CASSNSFLGLAAGELFF.

The chain couples TRBV29-1 to TRBJ2-1; 8 nucleotides agree with TRBD2. Germline CDR1 reads SQVTM; CDR2 reads ANQGSEA. Germline trimming cut 8 bases from V and 8 bases from J; bases unmatched to any gene: 14. CDR3 length equals 14 residues. In nucleotides, the CDR3 is TGCAGCCACCGGGTTGAGCGGGGGAAAGATGAGCAGTTCTTC. Its translation is CSHRVERGKDEQFF.

This rearrangement joins TRBV27 to TRBJ2-7; the D is unclear. CDR3 length: 13 residues. The V gene lost 3 bases and the J gene lost 4 bases, with 10 bases spanning the gap. Germline loops: CDR1 MNHEY, CDR2 SMNVEV (reference sequence). The CDR3 DNA sequence: TGTGCCAGCAGTTTTAACAGCCGATACGAGCAGTACTTC. Translation: CASSFNSRYEQYF.

This chain joins TRBV14 and TRBJ2-2; no firm D call. Germline V gene data show CDR1 as SGHDN and CDR2 as FVKESK. Trimming left V 3 bases short and J 4 bases short, with 12 bases between. This CDR3 contains 15 residues. CDR3 sequence: CASSQHLSITGELFF. The CDR3 coding sequence is TGTGCCAGCAGCCAGCACCTGAGCATCACCGGGGAGCTGTTTTTT.

Points on this clone: A junction end diverges from the germline sequence, so it may reflect a read error. The gene calls are TRBV7-9 and TRBJ1-5; weak D call: TRBD1 (6 bases). The germline gives CDR1 SEHNR, CDR2 FQNEAQ (reference sequence). The CDR3 extends over 16 amino acids. CDR3 residues: CSSSGGEGGRNQPQHF. For the CDR3, the DNA is TGTTCCAGCAGCGGTGGAGAGGGGGGGCGGAATCAGCCCCAGCATTTT.

V is TRBV11-2 and J is TRBJ2-5; 14 nucleotides line up with TRBD2. The CDR3 runs 17 residues. The V gene's germline CDR1 is SGHAT and CDR2 FQNNGV. Germline trimming cut 5 bases from V and 5 bases from J; bases unmatched to any gene: 10. Here the CDR3 DNA reads TGTGCCAGCAGCCTAGGACTAGCGGGAGGTCGCAGGGAGACCCAGTACTTC. Its protein product is CASSLGLAGGRRETQYF.

V and J are TRBV4-1 and TRBJ1-2; 10 nucleotides match TRBD1. Germline values: CDR1 MGHRA, CDR2 YSYEKL. This CDR3 is built from 15 residues. Losses at the gene ends were 2 bases for V and 4 bases for J; bases not matched to a gene: 4. CDR3 DNA: TGCGCCAGCAGCCAACGACAGGGGGCCATCTATGGCTACACCTTC. Translated: CASSQRQGAIYGYTF.

The J gene is TRBJ1-2, the V gene TRBV19, with TRBD1 matching 7 bases. V gave up 3 bases and J gave up 4 bases; unmatched junction bases: 11. The germline V gene encodes CDR1 LNHDA and CDR2 SQIVND (reference sequence). This CDR3 is 16 amino acids long. The CDR3 bases are TGTGCCAGTAGTATGGAACAGGGGCTCCGAGGCTATGGCTACACCTTC. Translated, it gives CASSMEQGLRGYGYTF.

This sequence joins TRBV6-5 and TRBJ1-1; possibly TRBD1 for D (6 bases). The CDR3 length is 13 residues. Trimming took off 2 bases at V and 8 bases at J, with 12 bases between the two ends. CDR1 and CDR2 (germline): MNHEY, SVGAGI. The CDR3 reads CASSYEVGGEAFF. CDR3 DNA: TGTGCCAGCAGTTACGAGGTTGGGGGCGAAGCTTTCTTT.

This chain uses TRBV29-1 with TRBJ2-5, with D tentatively TRBD1 (7 bases). This CDR3 contains 14 residues. CDR1 is SQVTM, CDR2 ANQGSEA, per germline. V was pared by 7 bases and J by 5 bases, with 20 bases between. CDR3 DNA sequence: TGCAGCGCCACAGCGCAGACAGGGAGGGAGACCCAGTACTTC. This translates into CSATAQTGRETQYF. Full variable domain (outside the CDR3, taken from reference TRBV29-1 and TRBJ2-5): SAVISQKPSRDICQRGTSLTIQCQVDSQVTMMFWYRQQPGQSLTLIATANQGSEATYESGFVIDKFPISRPNLTFSTLTVSNMSPEDSSIYLCSATAQTGRETQYFGPGTRLLVL.

The V gene is TRBV18, the J gene TRBJ1-2; D is possibly TRBD1 (6 bases). The CDR3 is made up of 12 amino acids. CDR1 KGHSH and CDR2 LQKENI come from the germline V gene. Trimming took off 6 bases at V and 6 bases at J, with 11 bases between the two ends. The CDR3 DNA is TGTGCCAGCTCTCCGGCAGGGGATGGCTACACCTTC. Amino acids: CASSPAGDGYTF.